Listed below are T cell receptor beta chains from one sample, sequenced in a study of blood T cell repertoires in COVID-19. TCRdb's table, derived via immunoSEQ multiplex PCR, lists solely in-frame clones and lacks some. This table holds some 300,000 clones, about 87% found once. Sample: peripheral blood. These receptors were taken from a woman aged 50 to 65 with COVID-19, enrolled during active disease. Each CDR3 is given with its conserved first and last residue. The D gene is left open where the match is weak. Size values are once, few and many counts, or a class for expanded clones, and some rows have none.

TRBV6-1	TRBJ2-7	TRBD2	18	.	TGTGCCAGCAGTGAAGCGCTGTCTAGCGGGAGGGTTTCCTACGAGCAGTACTTC	CASSEALSSGRVSYEQYF
TRBV6-2/TRBV6-3	TRBJ1-1	.	14	.	TGTGCCAGCAGCAATACAGGGTGGAACACTGAAGCTTTCTTT	CASSNTGWNTEAFF
TRBV18	TRBJ2-1	TRBD2	15	.	TGTGCCAGCTCCACCGCACAGCGGGAATACAATGAGCAGTTCTTC	CASSTAQREYNEQFF
TRBV29-1	TRBJ1-3	.	13	.	TGCAGCGTTGGCAGGAACTCTGGAAACACCATATATTTT	CSVGRNSGNTIYF
TRBV7-9	TRBJ2-5	.	16	.	TGTGCCAGCAGCCCCCCCGGTCGGGTAATGAGAGAGACCCAGTACTTC	CASSPPGRVMRETQYF
TRBV14	TRBJ2-6	.	14	.	TGTGCCAGCAGCCTAGTGTCTGGGGCCAACGTCCTGACTTTC	CASSLVSGANVLTF
TRBV7-9	TRBJ2-6	.	15	.	TGTGCCAGCAGCTTCCACGGGTCTGGGGCCAACGTCCTGACTTTC	CASSFHGSGANVLTF
TRBV5-1	TRBJ2-3	TRBD2	15	.	TGCGCCAGCCAAGGCCGGACTAGTCCCACAGATACGCAGTATTTT	CASQGRTSPTDTQYF
TRBV3-1/TRBV3-2	TRBJ2-7	.	11	.	TGTGCCAGCCGCGGGACTTACGAGCAGTACTTC	CASRGTYEQYF
TRBV3-1/TRBV3-2	TRBJ2-7	TRBD2	14	.	TGTGCCAGCAGCCCTCAGCGGGAGATTGCCGAGCAGTACTTC	CASSPQREIAEQYF
TRBV7-2	TRBJ2-7	TRBD1	15	.	TGTGCCAGCAGCTTAGAAAGGACAGGGCAACACGAGCAGTACTTC	CASSLERTGQHEQYF
TRBV7-7	TRBJ2-2	TRBD2	17	few	TGTGCCAGCAGCTTAGCGCTGGGACTAGCAGGGGTCGGGGAGCTGTTTTTT	CASSLALGLAGVGELFF
TRBV10-2	TRBJ2-3	TRBD2	17	.	TGCGCCAGCGAGACTAGCGGGAAGGCGGGGTTGACAGATACGCAGTATTTT	CASETSGKAGLTDTQYF
TRBV27	TRBJ1-6	TRBD1	17	few	TGTGCCAGCAGTTCGTACCCGGGACAGGGATGGAATTCACCCCTCCACTTT	CASSSYPGQGWNSPLHF
TRBV18	TRBJ1-1	.	15	.	TGTGCCAGCTCACCACCGGGGAGAATGAACACTGAAGCTTTCTTT	CASSPPGRMNTEAFF
TRBV7-9	TRBJ2-1	TRBD2	15	.	TGTGCCAGCTCCGTTCGGACTAGCAGCAACAATGAGCAGTTCTTC	CASSVRTSSNNEQFF
TRBV12-5	TRBJ2-5	.	13	.	TGTGCTAGTGGTTTAGCTCCGGTGGAGACCCAGTACTTC	CASGLAPVETQYF
TRBV27	TRBJ2-1	TRBD2	16	.	TGTGCCAGCAGTCCCCCCGGGACTAGCGGGCCCAATGAGCAGTTCTTC	CASSPPGTSGPNEQFF
TRBV24-1	TRBJ2-1	.	18	.	TGTGCCACCAGTGATTTGCCCGGCCGAGGGGGCTCCTACAATGAGCAGTTCTTC	CATSDLPGRGGSYNEQFF
TRBV5-6	TRBJ1-2	TRBD1	15	.	TGTGCCAGCAGCTTAGGAACAGGGGGTATCTATGGCTACACCTTC	CASSLGTGGIYGYTF
TRBV5-4	TRBJ1-3	TRBD1	17	.	TGTGCCAGCAGCTACACGGACAGGGCGAACTCTGGAAACACCATATATTTT	CASSYTDRANSGNTIYF
TRBV25-1	TRBJ1-3	.	13	.	TGTGCCAGCAGTGAATGGGGGAGGGAGGCCATATATTTT	CASSEWGREAIYF
TRBV19	TRBJ1-2	TRBD1	14	.	TGTGCCAGCCATGACAGGGGGCTTATCTATGGCTACACCTTC	CASHDRGLIYGYTF
TRBV2	TRBJ2-5	TRBD2	15	.	TGTGCCAGCAGTTTTGAGACTAGCGGGAGTGGGGCCCAGTACTTC	CASSFETSGSGAQYF
TRBV11-2	TRBJ2-1	TRBD2	19	.	TGTGCCAGCAGCCAACGGGGACTAGCGGGAGGCCTCTCCTACAATGAGCAGTTCTTC	CASSQRGLAGGLSYNEQFF
TRBV29-1	TRBJ2-7	.	12	once	TGCAGCGTTGAGGCAGGCTCCTACGAGCAGTACTTC	CSVEAGSYEQYF
TRBV6-5	TRBJ2-7	.	15	.	TGTGCCAGCAGTTCCAGGGCAGACAGCACCTACGAGCAGTACTTC	CASSSRADSTYEQYF
TRBV7-3	TRBJ2-7	TRBD2	17	.	TGTGCCAGCAGCTTAACAGGACCGGGACTAGCTACCAACGAGCAGTACTTC	CASSLTGPGLATNEQYF
TRBV10-1	TRBJ2-1	TRBD2	14	.	TGCGCCAGCAGTGAAGCGGGAGGGCCGTATGAGCAGTTCTTC	CASSEAGGPYEQFF
TRBV19	TRBJ2-7	.	14	.	TGTGCCAGTAGCCACCGGGACTCCTACGGGTTAGGGTACTTC	CASSHRDSYGLGYF
TRBV6-5	TRBJ1-5	TRBD1	15	.	TGTGCCAGCAGTTACACTTGGACAGGGGATCAGCCCCAGCATTTT	CASSYTWTGDQPQHF
TRBV27	TRBJ1-2	.	15	.	TGTGCCAGCTCCCTCGCGATGACAGGAGCCTATGGCTACACCTTC	CASSLAMTGAYGYTF
TRBV18	TRBJ1-1	TRBD1	18	.	TGTGCCAGCTCACCATTAGCCGGGACAGGGAGGATGAACACTGAAGCTTTCTTT	CASSPLAGTGRMNTEAFF
TRBV10-3	TRBJ2-3	TRBD2	14	.	TGTGCCATCAGCCCGGGACTACGCACAGATACGCAGTATTTT	CAISPGLRTDTQYF
TRBV19	TRBJ2-4	TRBD1	13	.	TGTGCCAGCCTGAGCAGGGGGCAAAACATTCAGTACTTC	CASLSRGQNIQYF
TRBV7-2	TRBJ1-6	.	13	.	TGTGCCAGCAGCTCTGGAGGTTTCTCACCCCTCCACTTT	CASSSGGFSPLHF
TRBV4-1	TRBJ2-7	.	14	.	TGCGCCAGCAGCCAATTAATCCAGGGCTACGAGCAGTACTTC	CASSQLIQGYEQYF
TRBV24-1	TRBJ1-5	.	16	.	TGTGCCACCAGTGATCGGACAAGCTCGACTTATCAGCCCCAGCATTTT	CATSDRTSSTYQPQHF
TRBV13	TRBJ1-4	TRBD1	15	.	TGTGCCAGCAGCTTAGGGGACAGGGGGTCTGAAAAACTGTTTTTT	CASSLGDRGSEKLFF
TRBV19	TRBJ1-1	.	13	.	TGTGCCAGTAGTTCCCGGGTTAACACTGAAGCTTTCTTT	CASSSRVNTEAFF
TRBV19	TRBJ2-1	TRBD2	16	.	TGTGCCAGTAGTCCCGGGGTTAGCGGGCCTAAGGATGAGCAGTTCTTC	CASSPGVSGPKDEQFF
TRBV19	TRBJ2-4	.	14	once	TGTGCCACCTCGAAAGGGGGAGAGGGTGGCATTCAGTACTTC	CATSKGGEGGIQYF
TRBV24-1	TRBJ2-1	TRBD2	14	.	TGTGCCACCAGTGCGGGACTAGCGACAAATGAGCAGTTCTTC	CATSAGLATNEQFF
TRBV10-3	TRBJ1-2	TRBD1	13	few	TGTGCCATCAGTGTACAGGGGGCCTATGGCTACACCTTC	CAISVQGAYGYTF
TRBV27	TRBJ1-1	.	15	.	TGTGCCAGCAGTTTTCTAACGGGGATGAACACTGAAGCTTTCTTT	CASSFLTGMNTEAFF
TRBV10-3	TRBJ2-1	.	14	.	TGTGCCATCAGTGAAAAAGGGGGCTACAATGAGCAGTTCTTC	CAISEKGGYNEQFF